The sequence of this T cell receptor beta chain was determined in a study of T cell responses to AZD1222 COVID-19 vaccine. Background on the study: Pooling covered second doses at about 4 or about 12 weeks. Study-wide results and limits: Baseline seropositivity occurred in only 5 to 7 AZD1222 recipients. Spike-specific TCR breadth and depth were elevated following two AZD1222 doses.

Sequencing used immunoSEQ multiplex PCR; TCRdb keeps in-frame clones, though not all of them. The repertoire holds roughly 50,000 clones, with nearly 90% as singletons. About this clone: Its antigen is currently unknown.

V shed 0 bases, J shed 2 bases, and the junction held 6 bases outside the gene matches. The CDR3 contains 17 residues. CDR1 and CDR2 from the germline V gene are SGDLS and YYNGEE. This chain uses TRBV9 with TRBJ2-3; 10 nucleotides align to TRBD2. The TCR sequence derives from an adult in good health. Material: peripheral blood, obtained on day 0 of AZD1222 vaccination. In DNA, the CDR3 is TGTGCCAGCAGCGTAGAGGCTAGCGGGGGAGACACAGATACGCAGTATTTT. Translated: CASSVEASGGDTDTQYF.